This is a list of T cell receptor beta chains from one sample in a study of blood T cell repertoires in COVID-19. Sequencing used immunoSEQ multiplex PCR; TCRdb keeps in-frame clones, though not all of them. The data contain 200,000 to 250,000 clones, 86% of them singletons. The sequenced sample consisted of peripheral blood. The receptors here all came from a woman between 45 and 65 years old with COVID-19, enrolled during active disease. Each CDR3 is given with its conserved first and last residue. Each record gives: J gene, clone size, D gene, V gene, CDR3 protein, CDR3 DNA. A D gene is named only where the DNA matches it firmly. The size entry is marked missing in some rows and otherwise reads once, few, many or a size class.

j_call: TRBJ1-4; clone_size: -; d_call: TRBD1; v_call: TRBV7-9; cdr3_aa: CASSSPTGGGSTVELFF; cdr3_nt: TGTGCCAGCAGCTCCCCGACAGGGGGCGGATCGACGGTTGAACTGTTTTTT
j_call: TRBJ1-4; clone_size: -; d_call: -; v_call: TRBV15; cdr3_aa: CATSVTGLANEKLFF; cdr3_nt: TGTGCCACCAGCGTCACAGGGTTGGCTAATGAAAAACTGTTTTTT
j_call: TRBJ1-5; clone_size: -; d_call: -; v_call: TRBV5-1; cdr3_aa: CASSLEGGAGQPQHF; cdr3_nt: TGCGCCAGCAGCTTGGAGGGGGGGGCCGGCCAGCCCCAGCATTTT
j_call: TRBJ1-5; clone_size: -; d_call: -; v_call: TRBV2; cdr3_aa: CASSDGQHQPQHF; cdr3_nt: TGTGCCAGCAGTGATGGGCAGCACCAGCCCCAGCATTTT
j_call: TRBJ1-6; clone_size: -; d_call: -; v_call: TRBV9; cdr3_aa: CASSVNRPGSPLHF; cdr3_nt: TGTGCCAGCAGCGTAAATCGCCCAGGGTCACCCCTCCACTTT
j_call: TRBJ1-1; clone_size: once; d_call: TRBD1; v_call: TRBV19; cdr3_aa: CASSIAGTGYGAFF; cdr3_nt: TGTGCCAGTAGTATAGCCGGGACAGGGTACGGAGCTTTCTTT
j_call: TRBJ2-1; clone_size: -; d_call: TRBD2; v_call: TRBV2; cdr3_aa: CASSDPVGLAYNEQFF; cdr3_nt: TGTGCCAGCAGTGACCCCGTGGGACTAGCCTACAATGAGCAGTTCTTC
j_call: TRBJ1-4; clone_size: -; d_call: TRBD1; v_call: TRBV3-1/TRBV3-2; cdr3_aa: CASSQTGTGNEKLFF; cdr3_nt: TGTGCCAGCAGCCAAACCGGGACAGGGAACGAAAAACTGTTTTTT
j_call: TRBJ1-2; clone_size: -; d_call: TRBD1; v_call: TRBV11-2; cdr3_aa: CASSLDRTGRNPYGYTF; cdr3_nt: TGTGCCAGTAGCTTAGATAGGACAGGGAGGAACCCCTATGGCTACACCTTC
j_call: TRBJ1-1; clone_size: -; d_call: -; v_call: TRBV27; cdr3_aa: CASSLSGAHGTEAFF; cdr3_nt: TGTGCCAGCAGTTTATCGGGGGCGCACGGCACTGAAGCTTTCTTT
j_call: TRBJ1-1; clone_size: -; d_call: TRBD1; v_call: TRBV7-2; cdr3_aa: CASSLRGRQGAPTEAFF; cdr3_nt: TGTGCCAGCAGCTTGAGAGGAAGACAGGGGGCGCCCACTGAAGCTTTCTTT
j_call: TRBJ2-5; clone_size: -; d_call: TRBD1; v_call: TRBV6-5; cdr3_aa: CASSYGTGGETQYF; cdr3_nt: TGTGCCAGCAGTTATGGGACAGGGGGAGAGACCCAGTACTTC
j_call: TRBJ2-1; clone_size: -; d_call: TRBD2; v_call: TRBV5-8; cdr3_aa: CASSTRTSAGEQFF; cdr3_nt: TGTGCCAGCAGCACAAGGACTAGCGCCGGCGAGCAGTTCTTC
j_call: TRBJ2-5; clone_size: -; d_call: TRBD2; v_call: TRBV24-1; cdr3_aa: CATSDSGLAVRRTQYF; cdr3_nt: TGTGCCACCAGTGATTCGGGACTAGCGGTTCGTCGGACCCAGTACTTC
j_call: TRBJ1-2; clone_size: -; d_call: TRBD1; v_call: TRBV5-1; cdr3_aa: CASSPGQGARGYGYTF; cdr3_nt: TGCGCCAGCAGCCCAGGACAGGGGGCGCGAGGCTATGGCTACACCTTC
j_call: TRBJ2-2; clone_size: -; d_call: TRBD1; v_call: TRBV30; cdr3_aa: CAWTPLDRGGTGELFF; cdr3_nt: TGTGCCTGGACTCCCCTGGACAGGGGAGGGACCGGGGAGCTGTTTTTT
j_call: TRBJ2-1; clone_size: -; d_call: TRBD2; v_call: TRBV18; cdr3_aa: CASSPSGGGYNEQFF; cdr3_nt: TGTGCCAGCTCACCATCGGGCGGGGGTTACAATGAGCAGTTCTTC
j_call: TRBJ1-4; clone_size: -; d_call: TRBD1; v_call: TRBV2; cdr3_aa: CASTGQGINRKLFF; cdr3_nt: TGTGCCAGCACTGGACAGGGGATCAATAGAAAACTGTTTTTT
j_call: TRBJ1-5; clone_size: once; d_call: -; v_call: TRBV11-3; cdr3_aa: CASSLDRCSNQPQHF; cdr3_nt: TGTGCCAGCAGCTTAGATCGGTGTAGCAATCAGCCCCAGCATTTT
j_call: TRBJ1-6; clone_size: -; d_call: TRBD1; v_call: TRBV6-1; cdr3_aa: CASSEINIRTGHNSPLHF; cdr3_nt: TGTGCCAGCAGTGAGATAAACATTCGGACAGGGCATAATTCACCCCTCCACTTT
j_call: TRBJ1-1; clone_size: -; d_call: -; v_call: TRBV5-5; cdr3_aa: CASSLSAKQGATEAFF; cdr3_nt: TGTGCCAGCAGCTTGTCGGCGAAACAGGGAGCGACTGAAGCTTTCTTT
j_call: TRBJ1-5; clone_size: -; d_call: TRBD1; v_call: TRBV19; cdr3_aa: CASSIRDRGKPQHF; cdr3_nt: TGTGCCAGTAGTATCCGGGACAGGGGGAAGCCCCAGCATTTT
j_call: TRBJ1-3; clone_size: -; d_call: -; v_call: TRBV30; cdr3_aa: CAWSTGGLGGNTIYF; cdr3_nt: TGTGCCTGGAGTACGGGGGGCCTGGGAGGAAACACCATATATTTT
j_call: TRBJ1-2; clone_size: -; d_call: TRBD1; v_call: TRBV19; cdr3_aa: CASSVGDREHYGYTF; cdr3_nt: TGTGCCAGTAGTGTCGGGGACAGGGAGCACTATGGCTACACCTTC
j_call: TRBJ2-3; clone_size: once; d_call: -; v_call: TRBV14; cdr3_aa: CASSQVMGSTQYF; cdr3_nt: TGTGCCAGCAGCCAAGTGATGGGGAGTACGCAGTATTTT
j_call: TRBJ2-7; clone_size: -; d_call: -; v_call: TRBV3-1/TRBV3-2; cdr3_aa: CASSQGTGLVGYEQYF; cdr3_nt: TGTGCCAGCAGCCAAGGAACAGGCCTCGTAGGTTACGAGCAGTACTTC
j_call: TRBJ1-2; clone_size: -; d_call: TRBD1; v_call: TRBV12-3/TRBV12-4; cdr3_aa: CASSFDRAYGYTF; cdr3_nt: TGTGCCAGCAGCTTTGACAGGGCCTATGGCTACACCTTC
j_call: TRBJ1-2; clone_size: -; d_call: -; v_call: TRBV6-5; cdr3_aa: CASRSRGGNYGYTF; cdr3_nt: TGTGCCAGCAGGTCACGGGGGGGAAACTATGGCTACACCTTC
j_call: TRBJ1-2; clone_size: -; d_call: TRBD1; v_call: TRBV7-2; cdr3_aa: CASSPRLRGLGYTF; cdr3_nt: TGTGCCAGCAGCCCCAGGTTGAGGGGGCTTGGCTACACCTTC
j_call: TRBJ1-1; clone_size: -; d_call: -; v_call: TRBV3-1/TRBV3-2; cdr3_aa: CASSQQVTNTEAFF; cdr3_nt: TGTGCCAGCAGCCAACAGGTTACTAACACTGAAGCTTTCTTT
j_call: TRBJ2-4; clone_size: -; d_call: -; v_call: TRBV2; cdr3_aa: CASRGSVRVSIQYF; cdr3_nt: TGTGCCAGCAGGGGCAGTGTCAGGGTTAGCATTCAGTACTTC
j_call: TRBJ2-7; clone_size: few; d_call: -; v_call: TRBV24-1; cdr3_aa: CATEDRQGFSYEQYF; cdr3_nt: TGTGCCACCGAAGATAGGCAGGGCTTCTCCTACGAGCAGTACTTC
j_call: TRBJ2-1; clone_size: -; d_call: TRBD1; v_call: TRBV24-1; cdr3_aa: CATSDLTGTYSVNEQFF; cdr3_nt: TGTGCCACCAGTGATCTGACAGGGACCTATTCGGTCAATGAGCAGTTCTTC
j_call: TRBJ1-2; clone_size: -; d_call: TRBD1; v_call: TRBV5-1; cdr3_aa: CASRPTGEGGYTF; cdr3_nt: TGCGCCAGCAGACCGACAGGGGAGGGTGGCTACACCTTC
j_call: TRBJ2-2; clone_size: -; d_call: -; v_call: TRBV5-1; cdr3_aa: CASQTSNTGELFF; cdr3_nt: TGCGCCAGCCAGACATCGAACACCGGGGAGCTGTTTTTT
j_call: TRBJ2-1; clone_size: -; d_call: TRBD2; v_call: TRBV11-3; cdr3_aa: CASSPPGGNEQFF; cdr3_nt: TGTGCCAGCAGCCCTCCGGGGGGCAATGAGCAGTTCTTC
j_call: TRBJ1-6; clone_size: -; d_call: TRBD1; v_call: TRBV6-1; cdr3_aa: CASSDTGGSRNSPLHF; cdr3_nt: TGTGCCAGCAGTGATACAGGGGGATCTCGAAATTCACCCCTCCACTTT
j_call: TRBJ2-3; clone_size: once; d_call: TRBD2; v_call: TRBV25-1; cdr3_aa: CASSAGLEGDTQYF; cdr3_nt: TGTGCCAGCAGTGCTGGACTAGAGGGGGATACGCAGTATTTT
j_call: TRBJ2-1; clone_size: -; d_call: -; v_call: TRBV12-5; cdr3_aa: CASGSTTTSIASNEQFF; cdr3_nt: TGTGCTAGTGGTTCAACCACCACTAGCATCGCCAGCAATGAGCAGTTCTTC
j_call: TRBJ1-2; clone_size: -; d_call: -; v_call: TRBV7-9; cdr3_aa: CASSPGGDYDYGYTF; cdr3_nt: TGTGCCAGCAGCCCGGGGGGGGATTATGACTATGGCTACACCTTC